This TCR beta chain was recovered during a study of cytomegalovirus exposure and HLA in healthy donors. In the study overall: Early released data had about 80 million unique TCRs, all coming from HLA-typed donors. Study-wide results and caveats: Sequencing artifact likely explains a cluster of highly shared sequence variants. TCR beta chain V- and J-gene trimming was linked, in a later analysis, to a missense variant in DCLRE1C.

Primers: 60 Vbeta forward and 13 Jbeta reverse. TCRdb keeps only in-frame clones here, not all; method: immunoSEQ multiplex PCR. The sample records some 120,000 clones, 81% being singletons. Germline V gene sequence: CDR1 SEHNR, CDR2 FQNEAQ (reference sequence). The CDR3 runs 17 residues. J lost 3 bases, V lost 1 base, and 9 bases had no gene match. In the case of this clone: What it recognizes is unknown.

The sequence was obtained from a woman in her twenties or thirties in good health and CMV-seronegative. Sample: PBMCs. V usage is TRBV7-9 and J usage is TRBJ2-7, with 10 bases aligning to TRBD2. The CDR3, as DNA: TGTGCCAGCAGCTTAGTTTTGGGGGGGACTAGCGACTACGAGCAGTACTTC. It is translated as CASSLVLGGTSDYEQYF.